Described below is a single T cell receptor beta chain sequence and its context. Its matching antigen is unknown. This record belongs to a study of cytomegalovirus exposure and HLA in healthy donors. Study conclusions and caveats: Specificity for CMV antigens was confirmed in vitro for a few of the CMV-associated chains. For most TCR beta V segments, an earlier analysis put the productive rate at about 90% or about 30% of the time.

Both 60 Vbeta primers and 13 Jbeta primers went into the PCR. This table comes from immunoSEQ multiplex PCR, and its TCRdb copy is limited to in-frame clones, with some not included. The sample shows roughly 97,000 clones, roughly four fifths of them seen only once. While unrecorded immune exposures were likely, the donors were nominally healthy when sampled. The sample taken for sequencing was PBMCs. This sequence was found in a man in his forties in good health and CMV-seropositive.

CDR3 nucleotides: TGTGCCACCAGCAGGGCCGGGACAGGCTCCTACGAGCAGTACTTC. Translating it yields CATSRAGTGSYEQYF. The chain joins TRBV15 to TRBJ2-5; 8 bases line up with TRBD1. The DNA end is a closer match to TRBJ2-7, so the J assignment may be wrong. The CDR3 sequence is 15 residues long. CDR1 and CDR2 from the germline V gene are LNHNV and YYDKDF (reference sequence).